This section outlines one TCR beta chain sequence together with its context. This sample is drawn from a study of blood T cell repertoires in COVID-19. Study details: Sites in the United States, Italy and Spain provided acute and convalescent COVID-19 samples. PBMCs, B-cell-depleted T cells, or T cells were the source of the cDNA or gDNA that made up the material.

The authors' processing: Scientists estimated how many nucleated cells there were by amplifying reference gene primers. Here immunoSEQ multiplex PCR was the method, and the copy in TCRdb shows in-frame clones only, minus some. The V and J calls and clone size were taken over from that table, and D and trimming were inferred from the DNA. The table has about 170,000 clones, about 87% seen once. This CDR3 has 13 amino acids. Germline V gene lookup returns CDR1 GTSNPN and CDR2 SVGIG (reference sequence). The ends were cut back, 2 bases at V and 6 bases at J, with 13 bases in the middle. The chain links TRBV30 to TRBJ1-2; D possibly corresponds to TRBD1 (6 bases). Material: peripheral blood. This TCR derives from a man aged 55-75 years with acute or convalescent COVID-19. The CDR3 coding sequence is TGTGCCTGGAGTTCCACTCGACAGGATGGCTACACCTTC. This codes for CAWSSTRQDGYTF. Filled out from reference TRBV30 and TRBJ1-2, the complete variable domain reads SQTIHQWPATLVQPVGSPLSLECTVEGTSNPNLYWYRQAAGRGLQLLFYSVGIGQISSEVPQNLSASRPQDRQFILSSKKLLLSDSGFYLCAWSSTRQDGYTFGSGTRLTVV.